Listed here are 25 T cell receptor beta chains from one sample, sequenced in a study of cytomegalovirus exposure and HLA in healthy donors. Repertoires were generated with immunoSEQ multiplex PCR, while TCRdb's copy carries only in-frame clones and drops some. The table includes 150,000 to 160,000 clones, about 82% detected once. Sequencing used PBMCs. The receptors here all came from a human donor in good health.

The V and J genes are TRBV5-4 and TRBJ1-2; D is uncertain. The V and J ends lost 2 bases and 10 bases respectively, with 18 bases between them. Germline assignment: CDR1 SGHNT and CDR2 YYREEE (reference sequence). The CDR3 length is 14 residues. CDR3 amino acids: CASSFSGSGPTYTF. The CDR3 nucleotides are TGTGCCAGCAGCTTTTCCGGGTCTGGCCCTACCTACACCTTC.

The chain links TRBV5-4 to TRBJ1-3; D gene uncertain. The germline V and J ends were trimmed by 0 bases and 0 bases, with 7 bases remaining between them. The CDR3 has 15 amino acids. Germline V CDR1 and CDR2: SGHNT, YYREEE (reference sequence). CDR3 loop: CASSLGADSGNTIYF. In DNA form, the CDR3 reads TGTGCCAGCAGCTTGGGGGCAGACTCTGGAAACACCATATATTTT.

The J gene is TRBJ2-7, the V gene TRBV11-2, with D unresolved. This CDR3 contains 13 residues. V gave up 5 bases and J gave up 6 bases, with 14 bases separating them. Per germline, CDR1 SGHAT and CDR2 FQNNGV. Here the CDR3 DNA reads TGTGCCAGCAGCACCCTCAGGATAGTCGAGCAGTACTTC. Its protein is CASSTLRIVEQYF.

The CDR3 spells CATKMDSSYNEQFF. The CDR3 coding sequence is TGTGCCACTAAAATGGACTCGAGCTACAATGAGCAGTTCTTC. V and J are TRBV27 and TRBJ2-1, with D possibly TRBD2 on 5 matching bases. Germline CDR1 is MNHEY and CDR2 is SMNVEV (reference sequence). The CDR3 has 14 amino acids. Trimming removed 10 bases at V and 3 bases at J, with 16 bases between.

The J gene is TRBJ1-2, the V gene TRBV6-5, with D perhaps TRBD1 (6 bases). Germline values: CDR1 MNHEY, CDR2 SVGAGI. The CDR3 extends over 14 amino acids. V dropped 7 bases and J dropped 0 bases, with 12 bases sitting between them. In DNA form, the CDR3 reads TGTGCCAGCACTAGAGGGGGTGCTAACTATGGCTACACCTTC. As protein: CASTRGGANYGYTF.

The chain links TRBV9 to TRBJ1-1; D call uncertain. Germline CDR1 reads SGDLS; CDR2 reads YYNGEE. The CDR3 sequence is 14 residues long. Trimming removed 0 bases from V and 6 bases from J, with 12 bases in between. CDR3 in amino acids: CASSVVWNSPEAFF. For the CDR3, the DNA is TGTGCCAGCAGCGTAGTCTGGAATAGCCCTGAAGCTTTCTTT.

The CDR3 is CASSYRGFEVTEAFF. CDR3 bases: TGTGCCAGCAGTTACAGGGGATTTGAGGTCACTGAAGCTTTCTTT. The chain combines TRBV28 with TRBJ1-1; 7 bases map to TRBD1. Germline values: CDR1 MDHEN, CDR2 SYDVKM. With V trimmed by 4 bases and J by 4 bases, 9 bases remained unmatched. This CDR3 spans 15 amino acids.

In DNA form, the CDR3 reads TGTGCCAGCAGCCGGGGACAGCCGAACACTGAAGCTTTCTTT. This gives the protein CASSRGQPNTEAFF. The chain employs TRBV7-9 and TRBJ1-1; 7 nucleotides align to TRBD1. Germline lookup yields CDR1 SEHNR and CDR2 FQNEAQ (reference sequence). V was clipped by 5 bases and J by 1 base; unmatched bases: 4. CDR3 length equals 14 residues.

The chain combines TRBV28 with TRBJ1-2; 7 bases are shared with TRBD1. V trimming: 5 bases; J trimming: 4 bases; junction bases outside the gene matches: 16. CDR3 length equals 17 residues. Germline V gene data show CDR1 as MDHEN and CDR2 as SYDVKM. The CDR3 reads CASSRDSTRIFVYGYTF. The DNA for the CDR3 is TGTGCCAGCAGTCGGGACAGTACCCGCATCTTTGTCTATGGCTACACCTTC.

This clone has only a few counts. The chain employs TRBV6-1 and TRBJ2-2; tentatively, D is TRBD2 (5 bases). The CDR3 runs to 14 residues. V gave up 1 base and J gave up 6 bases, with 9 bases separating them. CDR1 MNHNS and CDR2 SASEGT come from the germline V gene. CDR3 in DNA: TGTGCCAGCAGTGAAGGCACCGGGGCCGGGGAGCTGTTTTTT. Translation: CASSEGTGAGELFF.

V gene TRBV5-1 combines with J gene TRBJ1-2; D is perhaps TRBD1 (6 bases). Trimming pared 2 bases from V and 4 bases from J, leaving 15 bases between. Germline CDR1 reads SGHRS; CDR2 reads YFSETQ. This CDR3 spans 15 amino acids. The CDR3: CASSFPPGGLYGYTF. CDR3 DNA: TGCGCCAGCAGCTTTCCCCCTGGGGGCCTCTATGGCTACACCTTC.

The V gene is TRBV5-6, the J gene TRBJ2-7; weak D call: TRBD2 (6 bases). CDR1 and CDR2 (germline): SGHDT, YYEEEE. This CDR3 region has 15 residues. The V end was cut by 3 bases, the J end by 2 bases, with 15 bases between. The CDR3 DNA follows: TGTGCCAGCAGCTCGGACGGGAGAGGGACCTACGAGCAGTACTTC. The encoded protein is CASSSDGRGTYEQYF.

The chain uses TRBV19 and TRBJ2-3, with D perhaps TRBD2 (5 bases). This CDR3 region has 14 residues. The germline V gene encodes CDR1 LNHDA and CDR2 SQIVND (reference sequence). V dropped 4 bases and J dropped 4 bases, with 12 bases sitting between them. The CDR3 loop is CASSSGPEADTQYF. CDR3 nucleotides: TGTGCCAGTAGTAGCGGGCCGGAAGCAGATACGCAGTATTTT.

The chain employs TRBV10-2 and TRBJ1-5, with 9 bases fitting TRBD1. CDR1 and CDR2 from the germline V gene are WSHSY and SAAADI. V lost 6 bases to trimming and J lost 4 bases; unmatched junction nucleotides: 4. This CDR3 comprises 14 residues. The CDR3 DNA is TGCGCCAGCAGAGAGGACAGGGGAAATCAGCCCCAGCATTTT. Amino acid sequence: CASREDRGNQPQHF.

The V and J genes are TRBV13 and TRBJ1-2, with TRBD1 identical over 7 bases. Trimming removed 0 bases from V and 6 bases from J; junction bases left unmatched: 7. Germline V gene lookup returns CDR1 PRHDT and CDR2 FYEKMQ (reference sequence). The CDR3 consists of 15 residues. The CDR3 is CASSLGGQGVHGYTF. Here the CDR3 DNA reads TGTGCCAGCAGCTTAGGCGGGCAGGGGGTTCATGGCTACACCTTC. Based on the CDR3 plus reference TRBV13 and TRBJ1-2, the full variable domain is AAGVIQSPRHLIKEKRETATLKCYPIPRHDTVYWYQQGPGQDPQFLISFYEKMQSDKGSIPDRFSAQQFSDYHSELNMSSLELGDSALYFCASSLGGQGVHGYTFGSGTRLTVV.

The chain recombines TRBV28 with TRBJ1-2; D may be TRBD1 (6 bases). V was pared by 2 bases and J by 3 bases, with 22 bases between. CDR3 size: 18 residues. The germline V gene has CDR1 MDHEN and CDR2 SYDVKM. The CDR3 DNA is TGTGCCAGCAGTTTACCCGGCGGGGGCCCCATACTATACTATGGCTACACCTTC. This translates into CASSLPGGGPILYYGYTF.

This clone appeared once. The genes are TRBV28 and TRBJ1-2; maybe TRBD1 (5 bases). The CDR3 extends over 14 amino acids. Germline assignment: CDR1 MDHEN and CDR2 SYDVKM. The V and J ends lost 6 bases and 8 bases respectively, with 19 bases between them. The CDR3 is CASSLAGQGRGYTF. The CDR3 DNA follows: TGTGCCAGCAGCCTCGCGGGGCAGGGAAGAGGCTACACCTTC.

In DNA, the CDR3 is TGTGCCAGCAGTCCCAGCAGGGCCACCGGGGAGCTGTTTTTT. Its protein product is CASSPSRATGELFF. The chain carries TRBV6-1 and TRBJ2-2, with D tentatively TRBD1 (5 bases). The V gene lost 5 bases and the J gene lost 4 bases, with 11 bases spanning the gap. Germline V gene data show CDR1 as MNHNS and CDR2 as SASEGT. The CDR3 loop spans 14 amino acids.

A single count supports this clone. This rearrangement joins TRBV11-2 to TRBJ2-7, with TRBD2 matching 7 bases. The V gene's germline CDR1 is SGHAT and CDR2 FQNNGV. This CDR3 is 13 amino acids long. With 5 bases clipped from V and 6 bases from J, the junction kept 7 bases outside the gene matches. CDR3 sequence reads: CASSPGGQREQYF. The CDR3 DNA reads as TGTGCCAGCAGCCCGGGAGGACAACGCGAGCAGTACTTC.

The chain carries TRBV28 and TRBJ2-7, with 7 bases fitting TRBD1. With 8 bases clipped from V and 3 bases from J, the junction kept 10 bases outside the gene matches. The CDR3 is 14 residues long. The germline gives CDR1 MDHEN, CDR2 SYDVKM. CDR3 DNA sequence: TGTGCCAGCCACACCGGGACAGCGCACTACGAGCAGTACTTC. Translating it yields CASHTGTAHYEQYF.

The V and J genes are TRBV28 and TRBJ1-2; possible D gene TRBD1, 6 bases. The CDR3 is 15 residues long. Germline lookup yields CDR1 MDHEN and CDR2 SYDVKM. The V end lost 5 bases, the J end lost 0 bases, and 13 bases lay between the germline ends. The CDR3 DNA reads TGTGCCAGCAGTCCTGGGACACTCTCTAACTATGGCTACACCTTC. It specifies CASSPGTLSNYGYTF.

The rearrangement links TRBV27 to TRBJ2-7; D call uncertain. Per the germline V gene, CDR1 is MNHEY and CDR2 is SMNVEV (reference sequence). V was shortened by 6 bases and J by 1 base, with 16 bases between the two germline ends. CDR3 length: 15 residues. The chain's CDR3 is CASRSYPKDSYEQYF. For the CDR3, the DNA is TGTGCCAGCAGGAGTTACCCCAAAGATTCCTACGAGCAGTACTTC.

This chain joins TRBV30 and TRBJ1-5; 10 nucleotides align to TRBD1. V lost 5 bases and J lost 7; bases outside the gene matches: 5. The CDR3 runs to 13 residues. The germline CDR1 and CDR2 sequences are GTSNPN and SVGIG (reference sequence). CDR3 protein: CAWGTGARQPQHF. The CDR3 coding sequence is TGTGCCTGGGGGACAGGGGCCCGACAGCCCCAGCATTTT.

The chain uses TRBV18 and TRBJ2-7, with TRBD1 matching 9 bases. The CDR3 runs 16 residues. The germline V gene has CDR1 KGHSH and CDR2 LQKENI. V lost 3 bases, J lost 5 bases, and 11 bases stayed unmatched. CDR3 residues: CASSPLPGQGGHEQYF. DNA of the CDR3: TGTGCCAGCTCACCCCTACCGGGACAGGGAGGCCACGAGCAGTACTTC.

This clone was observed a few times. The rearrangement joins TRBV13 to TRBJ1-3; 9 nucleotides agree with TRBD1. The trim removed 6 bases at V and 4 bases at J, leaving 16 bases unmatched. CDR3 length: 18 amino acids. CDR1 and CDR2 from the germline V gene are PRHDT and FYEKMQ (reference sequence). CDR3 residues: CASRNSNKNRGQGNTIYF. CDR3 nucleotides: TGTGCCAGCAGGAACTCTAACAAAAACAGGGGGCAGGGAAACACCATATATTTT. Combining the CDR3 with reference TRBV13 and TRBJ1-3 gives the whole variable domain AAGVIQSPRHLIKEKRETATLKCYPIPRHDTVYWYQQGPGQDPQFLISFYEKMQSDKGSIPDRFSAQQFSDYHSELNMSSLELGDSALYFCASRNSNKNRGQGNTIYFGEGSWLTVV.